Listed below are T cell receptor beta chains from one sample, sequenced in a study of blood T cell repertoires in COVID-19. Only in-frame clones appear in the TCRdb table, and some are missing; sequencing was by immunoSEQ multiplex PCR. This sample has tens of thousands of clones, with around 76% found just once. The specimen sequenced was peripheral blood. Receptor source: a human donor in a cohort sampled during active COVID-19. The CDR3 runs from the conserved cysteine through the conserved F or W. Clone size, where shown, is once, few, many, or a class for clones that have expanded.

size,J,V,CDR3
.,TRBJ2-2,TRBV10-3,CAIIGAGGPMTGELFF
.,TRBJ1-1,TRBV5-1,CASSLEEQMNTEAFF
.,TRBJ1-1,TRBV6-5,CASSYLGQESDEAFF
.,TRBJ1-1,TRBV7-9,CASSPRTEMNTEAFF
.,TRBJ2-1,TRBV4-1,CASSQDRQAGGYNEQFF
.,TRBJ1-3,TRBV19,CASSLGNTIYF
.,TRBJ2-2,TRBV2,CASSDPLSGPSGGAAGELFF
.,TRBJ1-1,TRBV28,CASSFSATPAMNTEAFF
.,TRBJ2-1,TRBV7-3,CASSLSSGTYNEQFF
.,TRBJ2-1,TRBV6-2/TRBV6-3,CASSFQQGYNEQFF
once,TRBJ2-2,TRBV4-1,CASSYSGELFF
.,TRBJ2-4,TRBV30,CAWSPGLGGGDIQYF
.,TRBJ1-4,TRBV6-6,CASSYGGGGEKLFF
.,TRBJ1-1,TRBV7-2,CASSFSISFGGDTEAFF
.,TRBJ2-2,TRBV3-1/TRBV3-2,CASSQEFTGWGTGELFF
.,TRBJ2-1,TRBV7-6,CASSLVAGEYNEQFF